The sequence of this T cell receptor beta chain was determined in a study of metastatic and nonmetastatic thyroid tumors. About the study: Samples came from malignant and benign thyroid patients, and repertoires were compared across blood and tumor or nodule tissue.

The ends were cut back, 7 bases at V and 5 bases at J, with 8 bases in the middle. The CDR3 is made up of 12 amino acids. Germline lookup yields CDR1 LGHDT and CDR2 YNNKEL (reference sequence). Thyroid surgery was performed in patients who had received no treatment beforehand. About this clone itself: This may come from a read error, since a much larger clone is one base off.

In the authors' methods: The distant-metastasis classifier for papillary thyroid cancer was built from CDR3 differences across clinicopathological groups. MiXCR re-clonotyped the PCR reads for TCRdb. These V and J calls originate from TCRdb's pipeline instead of the authors' own analysis. This table holds 35,000 to 50,000 clones, about 13% found once. Sequencing input: blood. The V and J genes are TRBV3-1 and TRBJ2-2; D is unclear. The receptor was isolated from a female donor with papillary thyroid cancer or a benign thyroid nodule (not recorded which). Some clones in this sample may be carry-over from other donors' samples. CDR3 sequence: CASNRSTGELFF. The CDR3 DNA sequence: TGTGCCAGCAACCGCAGTACCGGGGAGCTGTTTTTT.